Presented here are 30 T cell receptor beta chains from one specimen sequenced in a study of cytomegalovirus exposure and HLA in healthy donors. The PCR contained 60 Vbeta and 13 Jbeta primers. The table came from immunoSEQ multiplex PCR; TCRdb's copy has only in-frame clones and leaves some out. The sample lists roughly 100,000 clones, just under 85% occurring once. Sequencing was done on a sample of PBMCs. The receptor set was obtained from a woman between 18 and 29 years old in good health and CMV-seropositive.

The rearrangement joins TRBV6-5 to TRBJ1-1, with 7 bases identical to TRBD1. V trimming: 6 bases; J trimming: 3 bases; junction bases outside the gene matches: 10. The CDR3 sequence is 15 residues long. The germline V gene encodes CDR1 MNHEY and CDR2 SVGAGI. CDR3 amino acids: CASRKHDRAHTEAFF. The CDR3 nucleotides are TGTGCCAGCAGGAAACATGACAGGGCCCACACTGAAGCTTTCTTT.

This clone was seen just once. The J gene is TRBJ1-1, the V gene TRBV2, with D hard to call. CDR1 and CDR2 from the germline V gene are SNHLY and FYNNEI. The CDR3 length is 12 residues. Trimming took 7 bases from V and 0 from J, leaving 6 bases between them. In nucleotides, the CDR3 is TGTGCCAGCAACAGATTGAACACTGAAGCTTTCTTT. Translated: CASNRLNTEAFF.

V is TRBV4-1 and J is TRBJ1-2; TRBD1 aligns across 8 bases. Trimming at V came to 4 bases and at J to 6 bases, leaving 16 bases not matched to a gene. The V gene's germline CDR1 is MGHRA and CDR2 YSYEKL. This CDR3 region has 17 residues. CDR3 protein: CASSRRGGQGPGHGYTF. CDR3 nucleotide sequence: TGCGCCAGCAGCCGGCGCGGCGGACAGGGCCCAGGTCATGGCTACACCTTC.

The CDR3 DNA follows: TGTGCCAGCAGCCCTGCCGGGACTGGGCTCTACGAGCAGTACTTC. It translates to CASSPAGTGLYEQYF. J is TRBJ2-7 and V is TRBV14; possible D gene TRBD2, 6 bases. Germline loops: CDR1 SGHDN, CDR2 FVKESK. V was clipped by 4 bases and J by 3 bases, with 16 bases between them. The CDR3 runs 15 residues. Full variable domain (missing parts from reference TRBV14 and TRBJ2-7): EAGVTQFPSHSVIEKGQTVTLRCDPISGHDNLYWYRRVMGKEIKFLLHFVKESKQDESGMPNNRFLAERTGGTYSTLKVQPAELEDSGVYFCASSPAGTGLYEQYFGPGTRLTVT.

V usage is TRBV10-3 and J usage is TRBJ1-2; D remains unclear. This CDR3 region has 13 residues. Trimming stripped 4 bases from V and 0 bases from J, with 6 bases between. From germline, CDR1 is ENHRY and CDR2 SYGVKD. CDR3 nucleotides: TGTGCCATCAGTGTTCAGGCTAACTATGGCTACACCTTC. It is translated as CAISVQANYGYTF.

There are a few counts of this clone. The chain uses TRBV7-9 and TRBJ1-1, with D hard to call. Trimming removed 4 bases at V and 1 base at J, with 7 bases between. The CDR3 totals 13 residues. CDR1 and CDR2 (germline): SEHNR, FQNEAQ (reference sequence). CDR3 nucleotides: TGTGCCAGCAGCTCAAACTGGAACACTGAAGCTTTCTTT. It specifies CASSSNWNTEAFF.

The chain carries TRBV29-1 and TRBJ2-5; TRBD2 matches 11 bases. CDR1 is SQVTM, CDR2 ANQGSEA, per germline. The CDR3 is made up of 15 amino acids. V trimming: 3 bases; J trimming: 5 bases; junction bases outside the gene matches: 8. The CDR3 here is CSVDKRLAGYETQYF. The CDR3 DNA sequence: TGCAGCGTTGATAAGCGACTAGCGGGGTACGAGACCCAGTACTTC.

The genes are TRBV5-1 and TRBJ2-7; D is ambiguous. From germline, CDR1 is SGHRS and CDR2 YFSETQ. V was pared by 4 bases and J by 4 bases, with 9 bases between. The CDR3 is 12 residues long. The CDR3 protein is CASSGETYEQYF. The CDR3, as DNA: TGCGCCAGCAGCGGAGAGACGTACGAGCAGTACTTC.

The gene calls are TRBV2 and TRBJ2-7; the D gene is possibly TRBD1 (6 bases). Germline V gives CDR1 SNHLY, CDR2 FYNNEI. The germline V and J ends were trimmed by 3 bases and 3 bases, with 12 bases remaining between them. CDR3 size: 14 residues. This CDR3 reads CASSDLDSSYEQYF. In DNA form, the CDR3 reads TGTGCCAGCAGTGATTTGGACAGCAGCTACGAGCAGTACTTC.

The rearrangement links TRBV19 to TRBJ2-5; 7 bases fit TRBD1. Looked up from germline, CDR1 is LNHDA and CDR2 is SQIVND (reference sequence). The CDR3 is 14 amino acids. After removal of 3 bases from V and 10 bases from J, the junction contained 11 bases not matched to a gene. CDR3 protein: CASSILDASGGQYF. The CDR3 DNA reads TGTGCCAGTAGTATTCTTGACGCCTCAGGGGGCCAGTACTTC.

A note on this clone: At the DNA level, this CDR3 is encoded by other sequences in the same sample as well. The chain uses TRBV29-1 and TRBJ1-5; the match to TRBD1 covers 7 bases. The germline V gene encodes CDR1 SQVTM and CDR2 ANQGSEA. This CDR3 comprises 13 residues. With V trimmed by 6 bases and J by 3 bases, 5 bases remained unmatched. The CDR3 nucleotides are TGCAGCGTACTGGGACAGCACAATCAGCCCCAGCATTTT. Protein product: CSVLGQHNQPQHF.

This chain joins TRBV9 and TRBJ2-7; 7 nucleotides line up with TRBD1. J lost 0 bases, V lost 3 bases, and 9 bases had no gene match. Germline V gives CDR1 SGDLS, CDR2 YYNGEE. This CDR3 spans 16 amino acids. The CDR3 bases are TGTGCCAGCAGCGCCTCCACCGGGACAGACTCCTACGAGCAGTACTTC. It translates to CASSASTGTDSYEQYF.

The J gene is TRBJ2-3, the V gene TRBV28; 7 bases are shared with TRBD1. This CDR3 contains 15 residues. The germline CDR1 and CDR2 sequences are MDHEN and SYDVKM. The J segment lost 0 bases and the V segment lost 2 bases, leaving 2 bases of the junction unmatched. The CDR3 DNA reads as TGTGCCAGCAGTTTAGGGACAGCCAGCACAGATACGCAGTATTTT. Its protein is CASSLGTASTDTQYF.

The chain links TRBV4-1 to TRBJ2-1; no clear D. With 1 base removed from V and 4 bases from J, the gap between germline ends came to 5 bases. CDR1 is MGHRA, CDR2 YSYEKL, per germline. There are 13 residues in the CDR3. The CDR3 DNA reads TGCGCCAGCAGCCAAGTAGATTACAATGAGCAGTTCTTC. This translates into CASSQVDYNEQFF.

The gene calls are TRBV5-1 and TRBJ2-3; D ambiguous. The CDR3 consists of 12 residues. Germline CDR1 and CDR2: SGHRS and YFSETQ. Trimming left V 6 bases short and J 4 bases short, with 9 bases between. CDR3 protein: CASKLEADTQYF. The CDR3 nucleotides are TGCGCCAGCAAGCTAGAGGCAGATACGCAGTATTTT.

J is TRBJ2-1 and V is TRBV6-1; TRBD2 aligns across 7 bases. The J segment lost 8 bases and the V segment lost 0 bases, leaving 10 bases of the junction unmatched. Germline V gives CDR1 MNHNS, CDR2 SASEGT. This CDR3 region has 16 residues. The CDR3 loop is CASSEAEAGYFHEQFF. The DNA of the CDR3 is TGTGCCAGCAGTGAAGCGGAAGCGGGGTATTTCCATGAGCAGTTCTTC.

The chain couples TRBV6-6 to TRBJ2-7; perhaps TRBD2 as D (5 bases). CDR1 is MNHNY, CDR2 SVGAGI, per germline (reference sequence). CDR3 length: 14 amino acids. The V gene lost 8 bases and the J gene lost 0 bases, with 14 bases spanning the gap. CDR3 DNA sequence: TGTGCCAGCCATAGGACGACTACCTCCTACGAGCAGTACTTC. Translation gives CASHRTTTSYEQYF.

This clone was recorded once. This chain links TRBV14 with TRBJ2-3; D is possibly TRBD2 (6 bases). The germline V gene has CDR1 SGHDN and CDR2 FVKESK. Trimming took 4 bases from V and 5 from J, leaving 19 bases between them. There are 16 residues in the CDR3. The CDR3 DNA reads as TGTGCCAGCAGCCCCCTACTAGCCCATAGGGGAGATACGCAGTATTTT. It translates to CASSPLLAHRGDTQYF.

J is TRBJ1-2 and V is TRBV29-1, with TRBD1 matching 8 bases. The CDR3 runs 12 residues. V gave up 6 bases and J gave up 7 bases; unmatched junction bases: 7. CDR1 SQVTM and CDR2 ANQGSEA come from the germline V gene. The CDR3 protein is CSVEQGAIGYTF. In DNA form, the CDR3 reads TGCAGCGTGGAGCAGGGGGCGATTGGCTACACCTTC. Combining the CDR3 with reference TRBV29-1 and TRBJ1-2 gives the whole variable domain SAVISQKPSRDICQRGTSLTIQCQVDSQVTMMFWYRQQPGQSLTLIATANQGSEATYESGFVIDKFPISRPNLTFSTLTVSNMSPEDSSIYLCSVEQGAIGYTFGSGTRLTVV.

This clone showed up just a few times. The chain combines TRBV5-1 with TRBJ1-4, with 7 bases fitting TRBD1. V dropped 4 bases and J dropped 3; count of bases not matched to a gene: 3. CDR3 length: 14 residues. The germline CDR1 and CDR2 sequences are SGHRS and YFSETQ. This chain's CDR3 is CASSNRGPNEKLFF. CDR3 bases: TGCGCCAGCAGCAACAGGGGCCCTAATGAAAAACTGTTTTTT.

The chain employs TRBV5-4 and TRBJ2-1; 7 bases agree with TRBD2. V lost 2 bases and J lost 7; bases outside the gene matches: 6. Germline CDR1 is SGHNT and CDR2 is YYREEE (reference sequence). This CDR3 has 14 residues. The CDR3 region has the DNA TGTGCCAGCAGCTTCCCCGTTAGCGGGAATGAGCAGTTCTTC. This translates into CASSFPVSGNEQFF. The complete variable domain, with remaining parts taken from reference TRBV5-4 and TRBJ2-1, reads ETGVTQSPTHLIKTRGQQVTLRCSSQSGHNTVSWYQQALGQGPQFIFQYYREEENGRGNFPPRFSGLQFPNYSSELNVNALELDDSALYLCASSFPVSGNEQFFGPGTRLTVL.

This chain connects TRBV28 to TRBJ2-2, with 9 bases that match TRBD2. This CDR3 region has 15 residues. Germline values: CDR1 MDHEN, CDR2 SYDVKM. The ends lost 2 bases at V and 6 bases at J; junction bases unmatched: 4. CDR3 amino acids: CASSLAREGPGELFF. The CDR3 region has the DNA TGTGCCAGCAGTTTAGCGCGGGAGGGGCCCGGGGAGCTGTTTTTT.

This clone appeared a few times. The J gene is TRBJ1-1, the V gene TRBV5-8, with 9 nucleotides matching TRBD1. The CDR3 spans 16 residues. Germline V gene data show CDR1 as SGHTS and CDR2 as YDEGEE. Unmatched junction bases numbered 10, after V lost 1 base and J lost 6 bases. The CDR3 spells CASSLFLGQGKAEAFF. CDR3 DNA sequence: TGTGCCAGCAGCTTGTTCTTGGGACAGGGAAAAGCTGAAGCTTTCTTT. Based on the CDR3 plus reference TRBV5-8 and TRBJ1-1, the full variable domain is EAGVTQSPTHLIKTRGQQATLRCSPISGHTSVYWYQQALGLGLQFLLWYDEGEERNRGNFPPRFSGRQFPNYSSELNVNALELEDSALYLCASSLFLGQGKAEAFFGQGTRLTVV.

The chain is built from TRBV25-1 and TRBJ1-5, with D perhaps TRBD1 (5 bases). CDR1 and CDR2 from the germline V gene are MGHDK and SYGVNS. Trimming took off 3 bases at V and 2 bases at J, with 8 bases between the two ends. The CDR3 is 14 amino acids. The CDR3 here is CASSDRGGNQPQHF. The CDR3 nucleotides read TGTGCCAGCAGTGACCGGGGGGGCAATCAGCCCCAGCATTTT.

This clone was observed a single time. V gene TRBV30 combines with J gene TRBJ2-7, with 7 positions matching TRBD2. Per germline, CDR1 GTSNPN and CDR2 SVGIG (reference sequence). V lost 8 bases to trimming and J lost 4 bases; unmatched junction nucleotides: 14. The CDR3 extends over 14 amino acids. The CDR3 protein is CARSYGEGRYEQYF. The CDR3 nucleotides read TGTGCCCGAAGTTACGGGGAGGGCCGGTACGAGCAGTACTTC.

This clone has only one observation. The V call is TRBV7-9, the J call TRBJ2-7; possibly TRBD2 for D (5 bases). Germline loops: CDR1 SEHNR, CDR2 FQNEAQ (reference sequence). V was clipped by 5 bases and J by 2 bases, with 16 bases between them. The CDR3 contains 15 residues. Here the CDR3 reads CASSRSDLITYEQYF. The DNA of the CDR3 is TGTGCCAGCAGCCGTTCGGACTTAATCACCTACGAGCAGTACTTC.

The genes are TRBV19 and TRBJ2-1; 9 bases agree with TRBD2. The CDR3 consists of 17 residues. The germline CDR1 and CDR2 sequences are LNHDA and SQIVND (reference sequence). Trimming removed 5 bases from V and 7 bases from J; junction bases left unmatched: 15. For the CDR3, the DNA is TGTGCCAGTAGTGAATCGTTCCCCGGCGGGGGGGCGAATGAGCAGTTCTTC. This gives the protein CASSESFPGGGANEQFF.

The chain couples TRBV6-6 to TRBJ1-4; perhaps TRBD1 as D (5 bases). In germline, CDR1 is MNHNY, CDR2 SVGAGI (reference sequence). This CDR3 spans 11 amino acids. The V gene lost 11 bases and the J gene lost 6 bases, with 10 bases spanning the gap. The CDR3 spells CAGGTHEKLFF. CDR3 sequence (DNA): TGTGCCGGGGGGACCCATGAAAAACTGTTTTTT.

The rearrangement uses TRBV7-9 and TRBJ1-1; 9 nucleotides match TRBD1. Losses at the gene ends were 5 bases for V and 6 bases for J; bases not matched to a gene: 10. CDR1 and CDR2 from the germline V gene are SEHNR and FQNEAQ (reference sequence). The CDR3 is made up of 15 amino acids. Here the CDR3 DNA reads TGTGCCAGCAGCCCCCGCGGACAGGGGCTTTCTGAAGCTTTCTTT. Translating gives CASSPRGQGLSEAFF.

The chain carries TRBV7-9 and TRBJ1-1, with D possibly TRBD1 on 6 matching bases. This CDR3 region has 13 residues. Per the germline V gene, CDR1 is SEHNR and CDR2 is FQNEAQ (reference sequence). V gave up 3 bases and J gave up 3 bases, with 8 bases separating them. DNA of the CDR3: TGTGCCAGCAGCTTTAAGGGGGACACTGAAGCTTTCTTT. Encoded protein: CASSFKGDTEAFF.